This record covers a single TCR beta chain. This sample was included in a study of CD8+ T cells in alopecia areata. About the study: Tofacitinib was taken orally by treated patients, and the dose was 5 to 10 mg twice daily.

V dropped 4 bases and J dropped 5 bases, with 25 bases sitting between them. CDR1 and CDR2 (germline): SGHDT, YYEEEE. The CDR3 length is 18 residues. Treatment given: oral pan-JAK inhibitor, 5-10 mg twice daily. T lymphocytes (CD4+ and CD8+) were sorted from PBMCs. RNA was extracted and reverse transcribed into cDNA as the sequencing template. Clones were sequenced by immunoSEQ multiplex PCR, and TCRdb holds only the in-frame ones, with some missing. The repertoire holds about 210,000 clones, with around 65% as singletons. The V gene is TRBV5-6, the J gene TRBJ1-5, with D tentatively TRBD1 (6 bases). This sequence originates from a human donor with alopecia areata. The source material was CD4+ T cells sorted from blood, sampled at approximately week 42, from a patient treated with tofacitinib. The CDR3 reads CASSQRALTGLRDQPQHF. DNA of the CDR3: TGTGCCAGCAGCCAAAGAGCGCTAACAGGGCTTCGCGATCAGCCCCAGCATTTT.